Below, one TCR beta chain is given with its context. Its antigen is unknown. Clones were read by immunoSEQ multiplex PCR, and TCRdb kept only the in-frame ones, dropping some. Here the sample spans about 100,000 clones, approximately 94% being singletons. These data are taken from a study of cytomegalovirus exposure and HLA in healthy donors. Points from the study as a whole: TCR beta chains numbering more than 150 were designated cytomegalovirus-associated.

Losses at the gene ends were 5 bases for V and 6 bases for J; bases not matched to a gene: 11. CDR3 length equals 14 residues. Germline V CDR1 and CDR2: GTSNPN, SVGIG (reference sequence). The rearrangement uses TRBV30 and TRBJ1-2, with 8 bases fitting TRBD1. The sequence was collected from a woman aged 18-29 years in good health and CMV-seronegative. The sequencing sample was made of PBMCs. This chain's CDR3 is CAWETPDRAHGYTF. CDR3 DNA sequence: TGTGCCTGGGAGACTCCGGACAGGGCCCATGGCTACACCTTC. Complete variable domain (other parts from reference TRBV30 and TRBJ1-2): SQTIHQWPATLVQPVGSPLSLECTVEGTSNPNLYWYRQAAGRGLQLLFYSVGIGQISSEVPQNLSASRPQDRQFILSSKKLLLSDSGFYLCAWETPDRAHGYTFGSGTRLTVV.